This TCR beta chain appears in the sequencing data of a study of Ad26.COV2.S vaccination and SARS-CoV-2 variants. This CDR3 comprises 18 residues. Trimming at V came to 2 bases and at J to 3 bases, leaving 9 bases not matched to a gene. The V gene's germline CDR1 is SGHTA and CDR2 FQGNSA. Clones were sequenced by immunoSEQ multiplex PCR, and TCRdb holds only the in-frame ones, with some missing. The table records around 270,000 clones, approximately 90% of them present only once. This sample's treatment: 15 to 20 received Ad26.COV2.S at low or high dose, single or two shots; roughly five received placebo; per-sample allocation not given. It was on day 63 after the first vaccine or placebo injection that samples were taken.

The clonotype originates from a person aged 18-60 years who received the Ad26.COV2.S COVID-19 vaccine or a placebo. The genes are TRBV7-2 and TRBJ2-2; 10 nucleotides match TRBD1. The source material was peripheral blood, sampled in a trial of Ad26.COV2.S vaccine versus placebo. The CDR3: CASSLFRDRGVDTGELFF. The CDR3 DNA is TGTGCCAGCAGCTTATTCCGGGACAGGGGAGTAGACACCGGGGAGCTGTTTTTT.